This record covers a single T cell receptor beta chain. Measured with immunoSEQ multiplex PCR; TCRdb has only the in-frame clones, and not every one. The top ten hold 10% of the sample, which has hundreds of thousands of clones, about 90% seen once. This sample stems from a study of blood T cell repertoires in COVID-19. Germline V gene data show CDR1 as LGHDT and CDR2 as YNNKEL (reference sequence). The CDR3 length is 14 residues. V lost 1 base to trimming and J lost 6 bases, with 13 bases between them. This rearrangement joins TRBV3-1 (or the pseudogene TRBV3-2) to TRBJ2-7; perhaps TRBD2 as D (5 bases). The sequenced sample was peripheral blood. This TCR was recovered from a woman aged 70-85 years with COVID-19, enrolled during active disease. The CDR3 DNA follows: TGTGCCAGCAGCCAAGGCCTCGAAGGAGGCGAGCAGTACTTC. Translation: CASSQGLEGGEQYF.